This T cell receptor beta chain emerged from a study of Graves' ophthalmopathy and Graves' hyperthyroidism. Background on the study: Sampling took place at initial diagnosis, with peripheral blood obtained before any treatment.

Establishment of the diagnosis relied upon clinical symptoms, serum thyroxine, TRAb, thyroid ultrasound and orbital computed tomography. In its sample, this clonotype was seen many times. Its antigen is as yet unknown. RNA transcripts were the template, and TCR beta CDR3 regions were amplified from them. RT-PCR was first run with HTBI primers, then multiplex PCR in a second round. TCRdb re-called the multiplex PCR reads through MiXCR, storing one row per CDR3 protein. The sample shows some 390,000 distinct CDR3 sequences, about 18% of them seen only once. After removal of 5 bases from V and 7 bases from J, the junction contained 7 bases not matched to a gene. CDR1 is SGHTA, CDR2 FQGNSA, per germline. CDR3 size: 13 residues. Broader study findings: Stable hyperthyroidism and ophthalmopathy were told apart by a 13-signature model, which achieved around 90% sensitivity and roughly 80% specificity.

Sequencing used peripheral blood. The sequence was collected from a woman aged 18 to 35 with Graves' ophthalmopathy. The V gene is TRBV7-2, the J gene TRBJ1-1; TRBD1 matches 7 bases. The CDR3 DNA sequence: TGTGCCAGCAGCCCGAACAGGGGACTTGAAGCTTTCTTT. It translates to CASSPNRGLEAFF.